The rows below give T cell receptor beta chains drawn from one sample of a study of metastatic and nonmetastatic thyroid tumors. TCRdb re-analyzed the PCR reads using MiXCR. The sample holds tens of thousands of clones; 28% are singletons and the top ten take nearly 10%. Sequencing was done on a sample of blood. These receptors all come from a male donor with papillary thyroid cancer or a benign thyroid nodule (not recorded which). Some clones in this sample may be carry-over from other donors' samples. Both conserved end residues are part of each CDR3. Each record gives: J gene, clone size, V gene, D gene, CDR3 DNA, CDR3 protein. A D gene is named only where the DNA matches it firmly. The size of a clone is reported for some rows only, either as once, few or many, or as a class for expanded clones.

TRBJ2-1 | medium-sized | TRBV6-1 | TRBD2 | TGTGCCAGCAGTGAACTAGCGGGAGGGTACAATGAGCAGTTCTTC | CASSELAGGYNEQFF
TRBJ1-6 | . | TRBV7-9 | . | TGTGCCAGCAGCCCGGGACGTGTAAATTCACCCCTCCACTTT | CASSPGRVNSPLHF
TRBJ1-6 | once | TRBV4-1 | . | TGCGCCAGCAGCCAAGATACAACTGATTCACCCCTCCACTTT | CASSQDTTDSPLHF
TRBJ2-1 | . | TRBV4-1 | TRBD2 | TGCGCCAGCAGCCAGGAACCAACTAGCGGGAGTTTAAATGAGCAGTTCTTC | CASSQEPTSGSLNEQFF
TRBJ2-7 | few | TRBV27 | . | TGTGCCAGCAGTTTTGGCGGCTCCTACGAGCAGTACTTC | CASSFGGSYEQYF
TRBJ2-3 | . | TRBV20-1 | TRBD2 | TGCAGTGCTAGTGGGGGATGGGGGACTAGTAGCACAGATACGCAGTATTTT | CSASGGWGTSSTDTQYF
TRBJ1-3 | many | TRBV9 | . | TGTGCCAGCATGCCTGGGAGGTATGGAAACACCATATATTTT | CASMPGRYGNTIYF
TRBJ1-1 | many | TRBV19 | . | TGTGCCAGTAGTAGTTTCCAGGGGAGGTTGGGGAACACTGAAGCTTTCTTT | CASSSFQGRLGNTEAFF
TRBJ2-4 | many | TRBV6-1 | . | TGTGCCACCCACCCGACAGTCTCGGGCATTCAGTACTTC | CATHPTVSGIQYF
TRBJ2-3 | many | TRBV5-1 | . | TGCGCCAGCAGCTTGTATGGGGGTACTAGCACAGATACGCAGTATTTT | CASSLYGGTSTDTQYF
TRBJ1-1 | many | TRBV27 | . | TGTGCCAGCAGTTTAAGCAGGGGGAACACTGAAGCTTTCTTT | CASSLSRGNTEAFF
TRBJ2-7 | . | TRBV15 | TRBD1 | TGTGCCACCAGCAGGGGGGACAGGGACACCTACGAGCAGTACTTC | CATSRGDRDTYEQYF
TRBJ2-3 | many | TRBV12-3/TRBV12-4 | TRBD2 | TGTGCCAGCAGTTCTTACGGGGGGGCAGCAGATACGCAGTATTTT | CASSSYGGAADTQYF
TRBJ2-7 | . | TRBV6-2/TRBV6-3 | . | TGTGCCAGCAGTTACTCGAAGTTGAAGGGGATCACCTACGAGCAGTACTTC | CASSYSKLKGITYEQYF
TRBJ1-2 | few | TRBV10-3 | . | TGTGCCATCACTCGCGACCGGAGGGCTAACTATGGCTACACCTTC | CAITRDRRANYGYTF
TRBJ1-2 | many | TRBV7-9 | TRBD1 | TGTGCCAGCAGGCGTACAGGGGCTCTAGGCTACACCTTC | CASRRTGALGYTF
TRBJ1-3 | medium-sized | TRBV6-5 | . | TGTGCCAGCAGTTACTCGAGTGCTGGCGGAAACACCATATATTTT | CASSYSSAGGNTIYF
TRBJ1-6 | . | TRBV28 | TRBD1 | TGTGGCCGCACAACCGACAGGGTTCGCCGGGTTTCACCCCTCCACTTT | CGRTTDRVRRVSPLHF
TRBJ1-1 | once | TRBV20-1 | . | TGCAGTGCTAGAGATGGGCTCACTGAAGCTTTCTTT | CSARDGLTEAFF
TRBJ2-7 | few | TRBV28 | . | TGTGCCAGGGGGAAGGCACACTCCTACGAGCAGTACTTC | CARGKAHSYEQYF
TRBJ2-1 | many | TRBV20-1 | . | TGCAGTGCCCAACCTGGGGGGGCCATGGATTTGTTCTTC | CSAQPGGAMDLFF
TRBJ2-3 | . | TRBV12-3/TRBV12-4 | TRBD1 | TGTGCCAGCAGTTTGCGACAGGGAGTAGATACGCAGTATTTT | CASSLRQGVDTQYF
TRBJ1-4 | . | TRBV20-1 | . | TGCAGTGCTAGTCGTGGAAATAATGAAAAACCGTTTTTT | CSASRGNNEKPFF
TRBJ1-1 | . | TRBV18 | TRBD1 | TGTGCCAGCTCACCACTGGGACAGCCGAACACTGAAGCTTTCTTT | CASSPLGQPNTEAFF
TRBJ2-5 | many | TRBV12-3/TRBV12-4 | TRBD2 | TGTGCCAGCAGTTTAAAAACTCAAACGAGCGGGGGCGGGATGGAGACCCAGTACTTC | CASSLKTQTSGGGMETQYF
TRBJ1-3 | many | TRBV11-3 | . | TGTGCCAGCAGCCTAGAGGGAACTGGAAACACCATATATTTT | CASSLEGTGNTIYF
TRBJ2-2 | many | TRBV27 | . | TGTGCCAGCAGTTTATCGTTCAGCGGGGAGCTGTTTTTT | CASSLSFSGELFF
TRBJ2-2 | few | TRBV3-1 | . | TGTGCCAGCAGCCAGAGACAAAACACCGGGGATCTGTTCTTT | CASSQRQNTGDLFF
TRBJ1-6 | . | TRBV20-1 | . | TGCAGTGCTAGAGATACGGTGGTGAGCTCCTATAATTCACCCCTCCACTTT | CSARDTVVSSYNSPLHF
TRBJ2-7 | few | TRBV10-3 | TRBD2 | TGTGCCATCATGACTAGCGGGAGTTACGAGCAGTACTTC | CAIMTSGSYEQYF
TRBJ1-2 | many | TRBV28 | . | TGTGCCAGCAGACCCTTGCCCCTGTATGGCTACACCTTC | CASRPLPLYGYTF
TRBJ1-2 | . | TRBV4-1 | . | TGCGCCAGCAGCCAAGATTCCCGTATGTGGTACACCTTC | CASSQDSRMWYTF
TRBJ1-2 | many | TRBV27 | . | TGTGCCAGCAGTTTCGCAGGGGAATATGGCTACACCTTC | CASSFAGEYGYTF
TRBJ2-3 | many | TRBV30 | TRBD2 | TGTGCCTGGAGTTTGGGGACTAGCGTTGACCTTAGCACAGATACGCAGTATTTT | CAWSLGTSVDLSTDTQYF
TRBJ2-2 | many | TRBV3-1 | . | TGTGCCAGCAGCGCTTTTGGGGCAGGGAACACCGGGGAGCTGTTTTTT | CASSAFGAGNTGELFF
TRBJ2-5 | many | TRBV28 | . | TGTGCCAGCAGTGCCGGCCCGAGCCAAGAGACCCAGTACTTC | CASSAGPSQETQYF
TRBJ1-5 | few | TRBV20-1 | . | TGCAGTGCTAGAGATATGGGTCAGCCCCAGCATTTT | CSARDMGQPQHF
TRBJ2-7 | medium-sized | TRBV5-1 | . | TGCGCCAGCAGCCCACGTGACGGGCCGGCGGACGAGCAGTACTTC | CASSPRDGPADEQYF
TRBJ1-6 | . | TRBV6-1 | TRBD1 | TGTGCCAGCACCCGTTCGGGGACAGGGGGTTCACCCCTCCACTTT | CASTRSGTGGSPLHF
TRBJ2-7 | . | TRBV5-1 | TRBD1 | TGCGCCAGCAGTGGGGACAGGGGAGGTTTATACGAGCAGTACTTC | CASSGDRGGLYEQYF